The 4 T cell receptor beta chains below come from one sample, sequenced in a study of blood T cell repertoires in COVID-19. Using immunoSEQ multiplex PCR, the repertoire was profiled, and TCRdb retains in-frame clones only, with some absent. Of more than 250,000 clones in the sample, about 86% were seen once. Sequencing was done on a sample of peripheral blood. Receptors originate from a woman aged 25 to 45 who had recovered from COVID-19.

The chain couples TRBV6-6 to TRBJ2-7, with 7 positions matching TRBD1. The germline CDR1 and CDR2 sequences are MNHNY and SVGAGI (reference sequence). CDR3 length equals 12 residues. Trimming took 4 bases from V and 4 from J; bases not matched to a gene: 1. The CDR3, as DNA: TGTGCCAGCAGTTCGGACAGGTACGAGCAGTACTTC. It encodes CASSSDRYEQYF.

This chain joins TRBV7-2 and TRBJ1-1; 8 positions agree with TRBD1. Germline-derived CDR1 and CDR2 are SGHTA and FQGNSA. This CDR3 comprises 15 residues. The ends lost 4 bases at V and 4 bases at J; junction bases unmatched: 8. CDR3 sequence reads: CASSSTQGAGTEAFF. The CDR3 bases are TGTGCCAGCAGCTCGACCCAGGGGGCGGGCACTGAAGCTTTCTTT. The variable domain in full, with the rest retrieved from reference TRBV7-2 and TRBJ1-1, is GAGVSQSPSNKVTEKGKDVELRCDPISGHTALYWYRQSLGQGLEFLIYFQGNSAPDKSGLPSDRFSAERTGGSVSTLTIQRTQQEDSAVYLCASSSTQGAGTEAFFGQGTRLTVV.

This chain joins TRBV6-5 and TRBJ2-7, with a weak D call TRBD1 (5 bases). V was trimmed by 6 bases and J by 4 bases, leaving 13 bases between them. Germline V gives CDR1 MNHEY, CDR2 SVGAGI. The CDR3 consists of 13 residues. The CDR3 sequence is CASRRTTQYEQYF. For the CDR3, the DNA is TGTGCCAGCAGACGGACAACCCAATACGAGCAGTACTTC.

The chain combines TRBV5-4 with TRBJ2-3; 11 bases match TRBD1. The CDR3 totals 15 residues. From germline, CDR1 is SGHNT and CDR2 YYREEE (reference sequence). Trimming at V came to 4 bases and at J to 4 bases, leaving 5 bases not matched to a gene. CDR3 in DNA: TGTGCCAGCAGCCCGGACAGGGGGCGACCAGATACGCAGTATTTT. Its translation is CASSPDRGRPDTQYF.